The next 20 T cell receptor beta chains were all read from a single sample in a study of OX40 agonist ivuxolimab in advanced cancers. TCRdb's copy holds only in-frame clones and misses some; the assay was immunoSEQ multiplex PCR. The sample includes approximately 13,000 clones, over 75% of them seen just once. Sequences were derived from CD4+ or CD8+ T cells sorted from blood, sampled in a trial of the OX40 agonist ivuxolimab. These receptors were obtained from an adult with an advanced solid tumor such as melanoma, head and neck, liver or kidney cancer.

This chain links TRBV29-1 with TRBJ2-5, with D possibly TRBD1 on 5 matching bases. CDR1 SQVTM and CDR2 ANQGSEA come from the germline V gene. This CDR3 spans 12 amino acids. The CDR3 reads CSVLGLQETQYF. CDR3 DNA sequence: TGCAGTGTTCTGGGGCTCCAAGAGACCCAGTACTTC.

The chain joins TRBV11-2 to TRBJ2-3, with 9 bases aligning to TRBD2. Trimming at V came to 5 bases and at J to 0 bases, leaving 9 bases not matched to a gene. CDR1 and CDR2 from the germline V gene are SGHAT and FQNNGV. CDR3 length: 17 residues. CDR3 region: CASSGASGTASTDTQYF. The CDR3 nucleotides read TGTGCCAGCAGCGGTGCTAGCGGGACCGCTAGCACAGATACGCAGTATTTT.

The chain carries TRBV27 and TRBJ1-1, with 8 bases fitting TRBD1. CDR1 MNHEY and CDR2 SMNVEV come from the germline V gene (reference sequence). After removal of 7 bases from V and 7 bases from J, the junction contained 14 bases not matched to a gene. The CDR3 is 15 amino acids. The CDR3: CASTPGQGAWGEAFF. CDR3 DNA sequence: TGTGCCAGCACGCCCGGCCAGGGGGCTTGGGGTGAAGCTTTCTTT.

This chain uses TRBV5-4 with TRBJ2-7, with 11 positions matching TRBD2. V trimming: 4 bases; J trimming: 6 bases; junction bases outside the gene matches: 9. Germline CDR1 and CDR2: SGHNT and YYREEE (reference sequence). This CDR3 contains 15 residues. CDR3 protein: CASSATSGSGREQYF. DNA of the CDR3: TGTGCCAGCAGCGCAACTAGCGGGAGTGGCCGCGAGCAGTACTTC.

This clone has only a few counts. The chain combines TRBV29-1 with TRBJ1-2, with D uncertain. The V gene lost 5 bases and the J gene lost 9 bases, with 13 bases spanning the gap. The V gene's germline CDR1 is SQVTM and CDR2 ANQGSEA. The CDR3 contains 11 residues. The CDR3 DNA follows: TGCAGCGTTCTAATTGGTCAAAGCTACACCTTC. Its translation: CSVLIGQSYTF.

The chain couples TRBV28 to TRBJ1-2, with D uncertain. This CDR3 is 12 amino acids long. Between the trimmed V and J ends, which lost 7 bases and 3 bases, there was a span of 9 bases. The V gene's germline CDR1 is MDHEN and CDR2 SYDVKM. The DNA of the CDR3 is TGTGCCAGCAAAGGAGGGTACTATGGCTACACCTTC. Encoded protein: CASKGGYYGYTF.

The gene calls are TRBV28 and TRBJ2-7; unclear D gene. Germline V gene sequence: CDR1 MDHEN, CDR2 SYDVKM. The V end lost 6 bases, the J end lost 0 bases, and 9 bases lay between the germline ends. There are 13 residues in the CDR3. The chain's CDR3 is CASSTWDSYEQYF. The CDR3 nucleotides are TGTGCCAGCAGCACCTGGGACTCCTACGAGCAGTACTTC.

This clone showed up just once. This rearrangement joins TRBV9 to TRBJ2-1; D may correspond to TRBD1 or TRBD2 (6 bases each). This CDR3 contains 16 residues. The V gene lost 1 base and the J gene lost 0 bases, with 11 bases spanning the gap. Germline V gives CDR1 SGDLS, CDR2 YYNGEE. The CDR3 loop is CASSVWGASSYNEQFF. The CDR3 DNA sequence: TGTGCCAGCAGCGTATGGGGGGCGAGCTCCTACAATGAGCAGTTCTTC.

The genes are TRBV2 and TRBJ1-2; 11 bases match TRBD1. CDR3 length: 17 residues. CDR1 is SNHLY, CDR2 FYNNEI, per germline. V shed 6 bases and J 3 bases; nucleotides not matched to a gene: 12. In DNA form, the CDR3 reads TGTGCCAGCAGCCGGGACAGGGGGTTGAAATTGGACTATGGCTACACCTTC. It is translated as CASSRDRGLKLDYGYTF.

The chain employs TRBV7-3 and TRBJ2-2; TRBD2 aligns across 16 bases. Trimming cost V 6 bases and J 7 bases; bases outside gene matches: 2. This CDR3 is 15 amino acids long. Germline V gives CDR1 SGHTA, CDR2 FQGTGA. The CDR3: CASSGTSGRGGELFF. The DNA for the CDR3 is TGTGCCAGCAGTGGGACTAGCGGGAGGGGCGGGGAGCTGTTTTTT.

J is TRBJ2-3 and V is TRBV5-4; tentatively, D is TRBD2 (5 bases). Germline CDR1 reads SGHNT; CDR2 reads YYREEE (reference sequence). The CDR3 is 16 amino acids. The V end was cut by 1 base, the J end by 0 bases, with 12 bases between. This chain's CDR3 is CASSLPGSASTDTQYF. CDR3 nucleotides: TGTGCCAGCAGCTTGCCCGGTAGCGCGAGCACAGATACGCAGTATTTT.

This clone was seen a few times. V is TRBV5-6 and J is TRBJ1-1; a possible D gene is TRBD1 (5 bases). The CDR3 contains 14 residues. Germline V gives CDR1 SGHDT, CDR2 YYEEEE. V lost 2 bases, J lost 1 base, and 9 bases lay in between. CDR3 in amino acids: CASSFGGWNTEAFF. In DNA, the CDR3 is TGTGCCAGCAGCTTTGGGGGGTGGAACACTGAAGCTTTCTTT.

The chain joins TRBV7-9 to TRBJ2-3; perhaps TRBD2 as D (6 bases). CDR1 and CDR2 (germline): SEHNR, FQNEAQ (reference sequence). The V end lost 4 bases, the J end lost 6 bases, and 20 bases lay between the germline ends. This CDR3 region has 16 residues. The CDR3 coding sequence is TGTGCCAGCAGCTCTAGAGGACTACCCTCCGGGGATACGCAGTATTTT. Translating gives CASSSRGLPSGDTQYF.

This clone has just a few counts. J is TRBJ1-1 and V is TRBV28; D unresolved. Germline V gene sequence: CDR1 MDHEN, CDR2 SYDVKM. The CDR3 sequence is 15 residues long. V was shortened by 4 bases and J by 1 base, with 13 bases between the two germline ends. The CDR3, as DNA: TGTGCCAGCAGTTCCCCGGGTTCTTCGAACACTGAAGCTTTCTTT. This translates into CASSSPGSSNTEAFF.

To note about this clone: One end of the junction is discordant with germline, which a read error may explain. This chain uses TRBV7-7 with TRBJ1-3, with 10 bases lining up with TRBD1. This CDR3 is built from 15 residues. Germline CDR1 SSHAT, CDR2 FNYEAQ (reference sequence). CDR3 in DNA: TGTGCTAGCAGCCGAGGGACAGGGGCAGGAAACACCATATATTTT. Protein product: CASSRGTGAGNTIYF.

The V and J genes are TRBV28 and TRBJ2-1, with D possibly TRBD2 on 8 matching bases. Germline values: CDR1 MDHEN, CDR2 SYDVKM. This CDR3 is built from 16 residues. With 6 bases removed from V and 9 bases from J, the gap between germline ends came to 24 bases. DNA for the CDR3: TGTGCCAGCAGAGCCCCCGGGACTAGGGGGCTAAGTGAGCAGTTCTTC. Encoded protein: CASRAPGTRGLSEQFF. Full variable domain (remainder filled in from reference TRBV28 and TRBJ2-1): DVKVTQSSRYLVKRTGEKVFLECVQDMDHENMFWYRQDPGLGLRLIYFSYDVKMKEKGDIPEGYSVSREKKERFSLILESASTNQTSMYLCASRAPGTRGLSEQFFGPGTRLTVL.

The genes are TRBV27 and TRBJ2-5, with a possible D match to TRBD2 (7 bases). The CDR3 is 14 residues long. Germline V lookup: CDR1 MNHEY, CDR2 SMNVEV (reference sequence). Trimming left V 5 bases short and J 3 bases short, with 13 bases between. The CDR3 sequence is CASSPSGGKETQYF. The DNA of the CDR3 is TGTGCCAGCAGTCCCTCGGGGGGCAAAGAGACCCAGTACTTC.

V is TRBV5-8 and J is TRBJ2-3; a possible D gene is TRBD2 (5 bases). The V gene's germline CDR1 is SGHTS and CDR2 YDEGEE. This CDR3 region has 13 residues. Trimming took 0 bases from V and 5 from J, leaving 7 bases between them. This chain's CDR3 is CASSLAGKDTQYF. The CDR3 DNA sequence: TGTGCCAGCAGCTTGGCGGGGAAAGATACGCAGTATTTT.

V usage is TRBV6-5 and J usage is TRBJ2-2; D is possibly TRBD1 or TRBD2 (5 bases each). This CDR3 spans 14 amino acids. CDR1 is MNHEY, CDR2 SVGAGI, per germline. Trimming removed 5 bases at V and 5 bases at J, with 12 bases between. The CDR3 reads CASSEWGITGELFF. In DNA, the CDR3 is TGTGCCAGCAGTGAATGGGGGATTACCGGGGAGCTGTTTTTT.

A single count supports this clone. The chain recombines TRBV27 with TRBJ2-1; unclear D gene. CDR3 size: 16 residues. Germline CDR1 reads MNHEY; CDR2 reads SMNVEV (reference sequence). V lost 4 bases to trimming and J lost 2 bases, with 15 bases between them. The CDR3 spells CASSSGLTDAYNEQFF. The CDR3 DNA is TGTGCCAGCAGTTCCGGATTAACTGATGCCTACAATGAGCAGTTCTTC.